The 22 T cell receptor beta chains listed next were all sequenced from one sample in a study of blood T cell repertoires in COVID-19. Assay: immunoSEQ multiplex PCR; the TCRdb copy retains only in-frame clones and omits some. The table lists roughly 250,000 clones, around 89% of them singletons. The source material was peripheral blood. The source of these receptors is a woman aged 40 to 50 with acute or convalescent COVID-19.

This clone was recorded only once. V is TRBV5-8 and J is TRBJ2-5, with D possibly matching TRBD2 (5 bases). Germline values: CDR1 SGHTS, CDR2 YDEGEE. This CDR3 spans 14 amino acids. V lost 0 bases and J 7 bases, leaving 13 bases between the germline ends. The CDR3 loop is CASSLEARGGTQYF. Here the CDR3 DNA reads TGTGCCAGCAGCTTGGAGGCCCGGGGTGGGACCCAGTACTTC. Drawing the rest from reference TRBV5-8 and TRBJ2-5, the complete variable domain is EAGVTQSPTHLIKTRGQQATLRCSPISGHTSVYWYQQALGLGLQFLLWYDEGEERNRGNFPPRFSGRQFPNYSSELNVNALELEDSALYLCASSLEARGGTQYFGPGTRLLVL.

V gene TRBV4-1 combines with J gene TRBJ2-3; the match to TRBD2 covers 7 bases. The germline gives CDR1 MGHRA, CDR2 YSYEKL. V lost 4 bases, J lost 3 bases, and 10 bases stayed unmatched. The CDR3 extends over 16 amino acids. The CDR3 protein is CASSPPASGLTDTQYF. Here the CDR3 DNA reads TGCGCCAGCAGCCCCCCAGCTAGCGGCCTTACAGATACGCAGTATTTT.

The chain links TRBV5-1 to TRBJ1-1; the match to TRBD1 covers 8 bases. With 2 bases clipped from V and 1 base from J, the junction kept 7 bases outside the gene matches. The germline V gene encodes CDR1 SGHRS and CDR2 YFSETQ. This CDR3 comprises 16 residues. CDR3 sequence: CASSFSGQGGNTEAFF. The CDR3 DNA reads TGCGCCAGCAGCTTTTCCGGACAGGGAGGGAACACTGAAGCTTTCTTT.

V usage is TRBV5-8 and J usage is TRBJ1-5; no clear D gene. V was trimmed by 0 bases and J by 1 base, leaving 8 bases between them. The CDR3 contains 15 residues. Germline values: CDR1 SGHTS, CDR2 YDEGEE. The CDR3 coding sequence is TGTGCCAGCAGCTTGGAGGGAGTCAGCAATCAGCCCCAGCATTTT. It encodes CASSLEGVSNQPQHF.

The CDR3 spells CASSGEGQRRYTF. The CDR3 DNA is TGTGCCAGCAGTGGCGAGGGACAGAGGCGCTACACCTTC. V usage is TRBV6-4 and J usage is TRBJ1-2; 7 bases are a match to TRBD1. V was pared by 4 bases and J by 9 bases, with 8 bases of the junction left unmatched. Germline-derived CDR1 and CDR2 are MRHNA and SNTAGT. The CDR3 length is 13 residues.

This sequence joins TRBV25-1 and TRBJ1-3; D might be TRBD1 (6 bases). The CDR3 has 14 amino acids. V was shortened by 3 bases and J by 4 bases, with 10 bases between the two germline ends. Germline V gene sequence: CDR1 MGHDK, CDR2 SYGVNS. CDR3 sequence (DNA): TGTGCCAGCAGTGACGCGGGGGCCGGAAACACCATATATTTT. This gives the protein CASSDAGAGNTIYF.

The gene calls are TRBV7-2 and TRBJ2-2; a weak D match, TRBD2 (6 bases). CDR3 length equals 13 residues. Germline CDR1 and CDR2: SGHTA and FQGNSA. V was pared by 6 bases and J by 8 bases, with 13 bases between. DNA for the CDR3: TGTGCCAGCAGGGGGACTTTCACGGGGGAGCTGTTTTTT. This sequence encodes CASRGTFTGELFF.

As DNA, the CDR3 is TGTGCCAGCAGGCTCCCCCCGGGACTAGCGGGGGTTAGCTCCTACAATGAGCAGTTCTTC. Its translation: CASRLPPGLAGVSSYNEQFF. The rearrangement uses TRBV2 and TRBJ2-1, with 14 positions matching TRBD2. This CDR3 is built from 20 residues. Germline loops: CDR1 SNHLY, CDR2 FYNNEI. Losses at the gene ends were 6 bases for V and 0 bases for J; bases not matched to a gene: 13.

The chain has TRBV7-2 and TRBJ1-2; no clear D. The germline V gene has CDR1 SGHTA and CDR2 FQGNSA. Trimming left V 5 bases short and J 4 bases short, with 11 bases between. This CDR3 is 13 amino acids long. As DNA, the CDR3 is TGTGCCAGCAGCCCGGGAGCAGGCTATGGCTACACCTTC. As protein: CASSPGAGYGYTF. Filled out from reference TRBV7-2 and TRBJ1-2, the complete variable domain reads GAGVSQSPSNKVTEKGKDVELRCDPISGHTALYWYRQSLGQGLEFLIYFQGNSAPDKSGLPSDRFSAERTGGSVSTLTIQRTQQEDSAVYLCASSPGAGYGYTFGSGTRLTVV.

This rearrangement joins TRBV7-2 to TRBJ1-1; the match to TRBD1 covers 8 bases. This CDR3 spans 15 amino acids. J gave up 5 bases and V 4 bases, and 9 bases lay outside the gene matches. CDR1 is SGHTA and CDR2 is FQGNSA in the germline V gene. The CDR3 here is CASSSNQGAWTEAFF. CDR3 DNA sequence: TGTGCCAGCAGCTCCAACCAGGGGGCTTGGACTGAAGCTTTCTTT. Using reference TRBV7-2 and TRBJ1-1 for the parts outside the CDR3, the full variable domain is GAGVSQSPSNKVTEKGKDVELRCDPISGHTALYWYRQSLGQGLEFLIYFQGNSAPDKSGLPSDRFSAERTGGSVSTLTIQRTQQEDSAVYLCASSSNQGAWTEAFFGQGTRLTVV.

In DNA, the CDR3 is TGTGCCAGCAGAAATACCAAACTAGCGGGGGAGCAGTACGTC. This gives the protein CASRNTKLAGEQYV. V gene TRBV6-5 combines with J gene TRBJ2-7, with 10 nucleotides matching TRBD2. After removal of 6 bases from V and 7 bases from J, the junction contained 9 bases not matched to a gene. This CDR3 has 14 residues. Per germline, CDR1 MNHEY and CDR2 SVGAGI.

This sequence joins TRBV12-3 or TRBV12-4 and TRBJ1-1; D is unclear. Trimming stripped 3 bases from V and 3 bases from J, with 8 bases between. The CDR3 is 13 amino acids. The CDR3 is CASSFFQYTEAFF. The CDR3 nucleotides read TGTGCCAGCAGTTTTTTTCAGTACACTGAAGCTTTCTTT.

The chain combines TRBV24-1 with TRBJ1-1; 7 bases are shared with TRBD1. Per germline, CDR1 KGHDR and CDR2 SFDVKD. The ends lost 7 bases at V and 7 bases at J; junction bases unmatched: 5. This CDR3 region has 12 residues. CDR3 amino acids: CATSRGGFEAFF. CDR3 in DNA: TGTGCCACCAGCCGAGGGGGCTTTGAAGCTTTCTTT.

The genes are TRBV29-1 and TRBJ1-1; 10 bases align to TRBD1. Germline lookup yields CDR1 SQVTM and CDR2 ANQGSEA. V was pared by 7 bases and J by 3 bases, with 5 bases of the junction left unmatched. The CDR3 has 13 amino acids. The CDR3 sequence is CSALDRGDTEAFF. DNA for the CDR3: TGCAGCGCACTGGACAGGGGGGACACTGAAGCTTTCTTT. The complete variable domain, with remaining parts taken from reference TRBV29-1 and TRBJ1-1, reads SAVISQKPSRDICQRGTSLTIQCQVDSQVTMMFWYRQQPGQSLTLIATANQGSEATYESGFVIDKFPISRPNLTFSTLTVSNMSPEDSSIYLCSALDRGDTEAFFGQGTRLTVV.

This chain links TRBV19 with TRBJ2-1; 11 nucleotides line up with TRBD2. CDR1 is LNHDA, CDR2 SQIVND, per germline (reference sequence). V lost 4 bases, J lost 2 bases, and 4 bases stayed unmatched. The CDR3 consists of 16 residues. The CDR3, as DNA: TGTGCCAGTAGTACCCCTAGCGGGGGGACCTACAATGAGCAGTTCTTC. The encoded protein is CASSTPSGGTYNEQFF.

V is TRBV4-1 and J is TRBJ2-3; no clear D gene. The CDR3 is 16 residues long. Germline CDR1 and CDR2: MGHRA and YSYEKL. Trimming left V 4 bases short and J 0 bases short, with 14 bases between. In DNA, the CDR3 is TGCGCCAGCAGCCTCCCCCCGTCCACTAGCACAGATACGCAGTATTTT. It is translated as CASSLPPSTSTDTQYF.

The V and J genes are TRBV5-1 and TRBJ1-6; no clear D. The V and J ends lost 0 bases and 0 bases respectively, with 10 bases between them. Germline-derived CDR1 and CDR2 are SGHRS and YFSETQ. The CDR3 spans 17 residues. The CDR3 loop is CASSLEQVSSYNSPLHF. The DNA of the CDR3 is TGCGCCAGCAGCTTGGAGCAGGTCAGCTCCTATAATTCACCCCTCCACTTT.

V and J are TRBV30 and TRBJ1-1, with 11 bases matching TRBD1. The CDR3 is made up of 16 amino acids. V dropped 2 bases and J dropped 5; count of bases not matched to a gene: 10. Germline V lookup: CDR1 GTSNPN, CDR2 SVGIG (reference sequence). Here the CDR3 reads CAWSSRTGGWGTEAFF. In nucleotides, the CDR3 is TGTGCCTGGAGTAGTAGGACAGGGGGCTGGGGGACTGAAGCTTTCTTT.

The rearrangement uses TRBV4-1 and TRBJ2-6, with 8 bases aligning to TRBD1. The ends lost 1 base at V and 1 base at J; junction bases unmatched: 3. The CDR3 length is 17 residues. The V gene's germline CDR1 is MGHRA and CDR2 YSYEKL. CDR3 in amino acids: CASSQGRGRSGANVLTF. The CDR3 DNA sequence: TGCGCCAGCAGCCAAGGCAGGGGGCGTTCTGGGGCCAACGTCCTGACTTTC.

The chain recombines TRBV5-1 with TRBJ1-1, with 11 positions matching TRBD1. CDR1 SGHRS and CDR2 YFSETQ come from the germline V gene. The length of the CDR3 is 15 residues. Unmatched junction bases numbered 4, after V lost 3 bases and J lost 3 bases. The chain's CDR3 is CASSSGTGGYTEAFF. The CDR3 bases are TGCGCCAGCAGCTCCGGGACAGGGGGTTACACTGAAGCTTTCTTT. Using reference TRBV5-1 and TRBJ1-1 for the parts outside the CDR3, the full variable domain is KAGVTQTPRYLIKTRGQQVTLSCSPISGHRSVSWYQQTPGQGLQFLFEYFSETQRNKGNFPGRFSGRQFSNSRSEMNVSTLELGDSALYLCASSSGTGGYTEAFFGQGTRLTVV.

The genes are TRBV10-3 and TRBJ2-5; 7 bases match TRBD1. Germline loops: CDR1 ENHRY, CDR2 SYGVKD. CDR3 length: 19 amino acids. Unmatched junction bases numbered 15, after V lost 0 bases and J lost 2 bases. DNA of the CDR3: TGTGCCATCAGTGAGTCGAGTGGCCGGGACAGCCACCCACAAGAGACCCAGTACTTC. Residues: CAISESSGRDSHPQETQYF.

The V and J genes are TRBV6-1 and TRBJ1-5; TRBD1 is a possible D gene (6 bases). The CDR3 extends over 16 amino acids. The germline V and J ends were trimmed by 4 bases and 1 base, with 14 bases remaining between them. Germline V gene sequence: CDR1 MNHNS, CDR2 SASEGT. The CDR3 DNA follows: TGTGCCAGCAGTGCCTCCCGACAGGCGAGCAATCAGCCCCAGCATTTT. Translation gives CASSASRQASNQPQHF.